This T cell receptor (beta chain) was observed in a study of OX40 agonist ivuxolimab in advanced cancers. Study context: Partial responses, seen in three patients, involved one hepatocellular carcinoma and two cutaneous melanomas. The study's findings and limits: Expanded clones were, on average, more numerous in CD8+ T cells than in CD4+.

Trimming removed 3 bases from V and 7 bases from J, with 7 bases in between. The CDR3 runs to 12 residues. The V gene's germline CDR1 is MDHEN and CDR2 SYDVKM. With respect to this clone: Its antigen remains unknown.

Data came from immunoSEQ multiplex PCR; TCRdb stores just in-frame clones and leaves some out. The sample holds over 100,000 clones; around 87% are singletons and the top ten take more than 0.45%. The sample was CD4+ or CD8+ T cells sorted from blood, taken in a trial of the OX40 agonist ivuxolimab. The receptor was isolated from an adult with an advanced solid tumor such as melanoma, head and neck, liver or kidney cancer. The chain employs TRBV28 and TRBJ1-5; unclear D gene. CDR3 coding DNA: TGTGCCAGCAGTTTCGCTGTCCAGCCCCAGCATTTT. It yields the protein CASSFAVQPQHF.